This T cell receptor beta chain was profiled in a study of shared clonotypes between healthy human individuals (TCRdb year 2020). Looking at the study overall: The cohort comprised a couple of women and a few men aged 18 to 49 years. For each donor, CD4 naive and CD4 memory were each run on three plates, CD8 naive on two plates, and CD8 memory on one plate. Blood TCR repertoires of a handful of healthy adults were deeply sequenced to estimate repertoire size and the extent of clonotype sharing between individuals. To increase sequencing depth and limit assay-specific biases, TCR repertoire library preparation and sequencing were carried out by different laboratories using diverse techniques. Leukapheresis yielded between about 0.9 and 9 billion PBMCs per donor. What the work shows at the level of the full study, not this receptor alone: When four donors were compared, the shared fraction of clonotypes was approximately 5% for naive CD4, around 3.5% for naive CD8, 2.3% for memory CD4, and less than 0.5% for memory CD8. Estimated clonotype richness was generally larger for naive than for memory subsets. Because the study included a small number of donors, the genetic and exposure-history diversity represented was limited. Incomplete sequencing was indicated by rarefaction of sorted-subset datasets, despite the large sequencing depth. Only blood was sampled, and tissue TCR repertoires likely differ from those in blood. Compared with non-shared clonotypes, clonotypes shared by all four sorted-subset donors had higher generation probabilities. Pairwise subsampling indicated that sequencing depth was expected to affect the degree of clonotype sharing among donors.

Using the deep immunoSEQ assay, multiplex PCR amplified TCR CDR3 regions from genomic DNA. Extracted genomic DNA from each cell subset was spread evenly across all wells of several immunoSEQ 96-well plates, with each plate serving as a replicate. For sorted subsets, roughly 0.2 ug genomic DNA, equal to tens of thousands of T cell genomes, was loaded into each replicate PCR. The purified libraries were quantified using a Qubit 3.0 fluorometer, sized with a Bioanalyzer 2100, and then quantified again using the KAPA Library Quantification kit. Each immunoSEQ 96-well plate was sequenced on its own single-read 150-cycle Illumina NextSeq 550 flow cell. Per the original workflow: Because only junctional sequences without quality scores were contained in the immunoSEQ output, filtering matching that applied to full-length reads could not be performed. Sequences were annotated with PyIR, a Python wrapper for IgBLAST v1.9, and V/J genes and CDR3 were assigned using IMGT germline references. Reads with weak V/J assignments (E-value above 1e-6), missing CDR3, stop codons, out-of-frame junctions, or ambiguous translated residues were removed. V3J clonotypes were defined as sequences sharing the same inferred V gene, J gene, and CDR3 amino acid sequence. The percentage overlap between two repertoires was calculated by dividing the number of shared unique clonotypes by the size of the smaller repertoire. Richness of each repertoire was evaluated using RTK rarefaction, the Chao1 estimator, and Recon v2.1 estimates of unobserved clonotypes. Generation probabilities were computed with OLGA for all TCRbeta clonotypes obtained by the gDNA method from several donors. TCRdb carries this immuneACCESS record with in-frame sequences only. Its versions omit some clonotypes, under half of them owing to an unresolved V gene in the studies checked, with the rest unexplained. That table gives V, J and clone size, and the DNA gave D and trimming. Within this sample are around 99,000 clones, with approximately 70% of them counted one time only. Roughly 49% of the sample rests with the top ten.

This clone appeared once. The antigen it recognizes is unknown. Base quality data are lacking; no much larger clone is found one base away. The donors were healthy, HIV-negative adults with no recently reported acute infections or vaccinations. Only Caucasian adults living in Nashville, Tennessee, USA were represented among the donors. CD8 memory samples were composed of magnetically selected CD45RO+ cells combined with CCR7-negative CD45RA+ effector memory (TemRA) cells. Blood was collected by leukapheresis, and PBMCs were isolated by Ficoll-Histopaque density gradient centrifugation and then cryopreserved in liquid nitrogen vapor phase. Analytical flow cytometry was used to check the purity and quantity of every magnetically sorted T cell population. From each sorted fraction, genomic DNA was isolated and quantified by UV absorbance on a Nanodrop 2000c. Sequenced: memory CD8+ T cells sorted from blood. The sample's cell subset or site label, decoded: CD45RO+ cells pooled with CCR7-negative TemRA cells. The sequence was obtained from a man aged 30 to 45 in good health.

The CDR3 amino acid sequence is: CASSFPPPGGPFQETQYF. DNA sequence: TGTGCCAGCAGCTTTCCCCCTCCCGGGGGCCCCTTTCAAGAGACCCAGTACTTC. The sequence joins TRBV7-9 to TRBJ2-5; the D segment may tentatively be TRBD1 or TRBD2, each giving 6 matched bases. V gives up 3 bases and J gives up 2 bases, and the segment between their germline ends measures 22 bases. Taken from cysteine to phenylalanine, the CDR3 has 18 residues. The retained sequence is limited to the CDR3, 54 bases, with the frame set at the first base. The germline V gene (reference sequence) gives CDR1 as SEHNR and CDR2 as FQNEAQ.